The T cell receptor (beta chain) described here comes from a study of T-cell memory formation after mild COVID-19. TCRdb reprocessed the 5' RACE reads via MiXCR and lists one record per CDR3 protein. Altogether about 100,000 distinct CDR3 sequences are present, around 17% being singletons, with the ten largest covering approximately 5.5%. Germline V gives CDR1 MGHRA, CDR2 YSYEKL. The V and J ends lost 0 bases and 15 bases respectively, with 9 bases between them. The CDR3 runs 12 residues. The clonotype was recovered from a man aged 18 to 35 who had mild COVID-19 (a few samples of this study predate the infection). Cell type and time point are not known. The rearrangement joins TRBV4-1 to TRBJ1-6; D may be TRBD1 (5 bases). The sample consisted of PBMCs or a T cell subset sorted from them (not recorded which). This CDR3 reads CASSQEWGDLHF. For the CDR3, the DNA is TGCGCCAGCAGCCAAGAGTGGGGGGACCTCCACTTT.